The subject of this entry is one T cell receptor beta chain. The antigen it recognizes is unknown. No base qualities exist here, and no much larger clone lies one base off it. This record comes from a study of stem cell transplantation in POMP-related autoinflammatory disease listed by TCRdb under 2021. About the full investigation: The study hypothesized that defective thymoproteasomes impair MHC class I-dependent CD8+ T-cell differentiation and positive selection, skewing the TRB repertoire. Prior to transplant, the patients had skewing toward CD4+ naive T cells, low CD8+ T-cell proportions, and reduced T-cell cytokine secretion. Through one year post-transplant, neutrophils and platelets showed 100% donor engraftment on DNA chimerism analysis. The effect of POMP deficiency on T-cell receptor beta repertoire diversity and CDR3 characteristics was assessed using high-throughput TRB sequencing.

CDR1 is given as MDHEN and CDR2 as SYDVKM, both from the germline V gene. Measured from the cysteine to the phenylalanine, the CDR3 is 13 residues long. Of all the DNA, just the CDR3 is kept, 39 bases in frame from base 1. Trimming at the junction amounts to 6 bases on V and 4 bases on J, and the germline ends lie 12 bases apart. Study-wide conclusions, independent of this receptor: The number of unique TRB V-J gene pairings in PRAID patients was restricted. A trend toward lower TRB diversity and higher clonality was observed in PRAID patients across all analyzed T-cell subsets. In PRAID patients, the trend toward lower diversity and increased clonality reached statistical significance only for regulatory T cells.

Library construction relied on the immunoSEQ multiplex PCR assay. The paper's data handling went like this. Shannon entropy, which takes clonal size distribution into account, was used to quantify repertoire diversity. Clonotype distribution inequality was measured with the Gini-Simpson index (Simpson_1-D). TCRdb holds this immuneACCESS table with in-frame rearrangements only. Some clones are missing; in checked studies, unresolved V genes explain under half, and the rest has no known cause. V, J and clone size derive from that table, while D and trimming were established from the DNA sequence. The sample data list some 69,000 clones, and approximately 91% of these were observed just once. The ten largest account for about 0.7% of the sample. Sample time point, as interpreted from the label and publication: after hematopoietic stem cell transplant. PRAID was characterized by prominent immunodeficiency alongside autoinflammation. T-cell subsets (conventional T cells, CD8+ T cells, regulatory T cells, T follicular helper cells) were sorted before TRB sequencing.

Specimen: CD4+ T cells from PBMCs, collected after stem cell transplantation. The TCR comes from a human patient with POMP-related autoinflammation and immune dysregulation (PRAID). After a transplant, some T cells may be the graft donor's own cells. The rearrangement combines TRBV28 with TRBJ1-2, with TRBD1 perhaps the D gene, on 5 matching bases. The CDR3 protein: CASRRQRGYGYTF. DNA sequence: TGTGCCAGCAGGCGCCAGAGGGGCTATGGCTACACCTTC.